The 22 T cell receptor beta chains below all came from one sample that was sequenced in a study of shared clonotypes between healthy human individuals. Generated by immunoSEQ multiplex PCR, the TCRdb table keeps only in-frame clones and is missing some. The sample has 550,000 to 750,000 clones; less than 97% are singletons. Naivety among CD8 cells was defined by CD45RO negativity and positive CCR7 selection, thereby excluding terminally differentiated effector memory CD45RA+ cells. Sample: naive CD8+ T cells sorted from blood. The origin of the receptors is a woman aged 25 to 39 in good health.

V usage is TRBV5-1 and J usage is TRBJ2-7; D possibly matches TRBD1 or TRBD2 (5 bases each). The germline V gene has CDR1 SGHRS and CDR2 YFSETQ. The CDR3 is 14 residues long. The V end was cut by 2 bases, the J end by 0 bases, with 9 bases between. For the CDR3, the DNA is TGCGCCAGCAGCTTCTGGGGGACCTCCTACGAGCAGTACTTC. Protein sequence: CASSFWGTSYEQYF.

The chain combines TRBV5-6 with TRBJ2-3, with D tentatively TRBD2 (6 bases). V lost 3 bases and J lost 5, with 10 bases in between. The CDR3 extends over 13 amino acids. From germline, CDR1 is SGHDT and CDR2 YYEEEE. In DNA, the CDR3 is TGTGCCAGCAGCTCAGGAGCGGGAGATACGCAGTATTTT. Residues: CASSSGAGDTQYF.

The chain employs TRBV19 and TRBJ1-5, with D tentatively TRBD1 (5 bases). This CDR3 spans 13 amino acids. Germline V CDR1 and CDR2: LNHDA, SQIVND (reference sequence). With 8 bases removed from V and 6 bases from J, the gap between germline ends came to 14 bases. In nucleotides, the CDR3 is TGTGCCAGTGAAGGGTTGGGGCGTCAGCCCCAGCATTTT. Amino acid sequence: CASEGLGRQPQHF.

As to this clone: This same CDR3 is encoded by further DNA sequences in the sample. V gene TRBV9 combines with J gene TRBJ2-3; TRBD2 might be the D (6 bases). The germline V gene encodes CDR1 SGDLS and CDR2 YYNGEE. Trimming left V 0 bases short and J 4 bases short, with 9 bases between. The CDR3 is 14 residues long. CDR3 bases: TGTGCCAGCAGCGTAGGGTCGGGGGCAGATACGCAGTATTTT. As protein: CASSVGSGADTQYF.

The J gene is TRBJ2-1, the V gene TRBV19; 9 bases align to TRBD1. The CDR3 contains 14 residues. Germline assignment: CDR1 LNHDA and CDR2 SQIVND (reference sequence). With 3 bases clipped from V and 6 bases from J, the junction kept 3 bases outside the gene matches. The CDR3 reads CASSIGTGTNEQFF. Written as DNA, the CDR3 is TGTGCCAGTAGTATTGGGACAGGGACCAATGAGCAGTTCTTC.

V usage is TRBV23-1 and J usage is TRBJ2-7; possibly TRBD1 for D (5 bases). TRBV23-1 is an ORF; its function is uncertain. The V end lost 6 bases, the J end lost 3 bases, and 18 bases lay between the germline ends. The length of the CDR3 is 15 residues. The CDR3 nucleotides read TGCGCCAGCAGCCAAGCGACAGATAAACACTACGAGCAGTACTTC. The encoded protein is CASSQATDKHYEQYF.

This sequence joins TRBV5-1 and TRBJ2-2; 9 bases map to TRBD2. V trimming: 0 bases; J trimming: 5 bases; junction bases outside the gene matches: 8. The germline gives CDR1 SGHRS, CDR2 YFSETQ. CDR3 length: 17 amino acids. The CDR3: CASSLEVREGSTGELFF. The DNA of the CDR3 is TGCGCCAGCAGCTTGGAGGTGCGGGAGGGGAGTACCGGGGAGCTGTTTTTT.

The gene calls are TRBV4-1 and TRBJ2-3, with 8 bases lining up with TRBD2. This CDR3 contains 15 residues. Germline lookup yields CDR1 MGHRA and CDR2 YSYEKL. Trimming took 6 bases from V and 5 from J; bases not matched to a gene: 10. CDR3 sequence (DNA): TGCGCCAGCAGTCTCCTTCGGGAGGGCGGAGATACGCAGTATTTT. Its protein is CASSLLREGGDTQYF.

The chain is built from TRBV5-8 and TRBJ1-6, with unresolved D. The length of the CDR3 is 15 residues. Per the germline V gene, CDR1 is SGHTS and CDR2 is YDEGEE. Trimming left V 1 base short and J 2 bases short, with 7 bases between. DNA for the CDR3: TGTGCCAGCAGCTTGCCCGGACCCTATAATTCACCCCTCCACTTT. It is translated as CASSLPGPYNSPLHF. Complete variable domain (other parts from reference TRBV5-8 and TRBJ1-6): EAGVTQSPTHLIKTRGQQATLRCSPISGHTSVYWYQQALGLGLQFLLWYDEGEERNRGNFPPRFSGRQFPNYSSELNVNALELEDSALYLCASSLPGPYNSPLHFGNGTRLTVT.

The chain links TRBV15 to TRBJ2-5, with D perhaps matching TRBD1 or TRBD2 (5 bases each). CDR1 is LNHNV and CDR2 is YYDKDF in the germline V gene (reference sequence). The CDR3 length is 15 residues. With 0 bases removed from V and 5 bases from J, the gap between germline ends came to 13 bases. The CDR3 DNA reads TGTGCCACCAGCAGAGATACGAGGGACGGGGAGACCCAGTACTTC. It codes for CATSRDTRDGETQYF.

The V gene is TRBV5-6, the J gene TRBJ1-6; D unresolved. Germline lookup yields CDR1 SGHDT and CDR2 YYEEEE. Trimming took off 3 bases at V and 10 bases at J, with 8 bases between the two ends. The CDR3 consists of 12 residues. CDR3 sequence reads: CASSYIMSPLHF. CDR3 coding DNA: TGTGCCAGCAGCTACATTATGTCACCCCTCCACTTT.

The V gene is TRBV28, the J gene TRBJ2-5; TRBD2 matches at 9 bases. This CDR3 region has 16 residues. In germline, CDR1 is MDHEN, CDR2 SYDVKM. The V and J ends lost 6 bases and 1 base, in that order; junction bases with no gene match: 9. The CDR3 region has the DNA TGTGCCAGCAGCCCCGGGACTAGCCTCATCCAAGAGACCCAGTACTTC. This encodes CASSPGTSLIQETQYF. The entire variable domain, with the rest obtained from reference TRBV28 and TRBJ2-5, is as follows: DVKVTQSSRYLVKRTGEKVFLECVQDMDHENMFWYRQDPGLGLRLIYFSYDVKMKEKGDIPEGYSVSREKKERFSLILESASTNQTSMYLCASSPGTSLIQETQYFGPGTRLLVL.

The chain employs TRBV7-2 and TRBJ2-4; D is undetermined. Germline CDR1 SGHTA, CDR2 FQGNSA. The CDR3 has 12 amino acids. Deletions cut 1 base from V and 9 bases from J, with 7 bases between. The CDR3 DNA sequence: TGTGCCAGCAGCTTAGGCAAAGGCATTCAGTACTTC. It translates to CASSLGKGIQYF.

This chain uses TRBV9 with TRBJ1-1; the D is unclear. The V end lost 1 base, the J end lost 3 bases, and 7 bases lay between the germline ends. This CDR3 comprises 13 residues. Germline values: CDR1 SGDLS, CDR2 YYNGEE. CDR3 amino acids: CASSVKGYTEAFF. CDR3 DNA sequence: TGTGCCAGCAGCGTAAAGGGCTACACTGAAGCTTTCTTT.

The chain joins TRBV7-9 to TRBJ2-7; 9 nucleotides line up with TRBD2. The CDR3 has 15 residues. The germline V gene encodes CDR1 SEHNR and CDR2 FQNEAQ (reference sequence). V gave up 5 bases and J gave up 6 bases; unmatched junction bases: 11. In DNA form, the CDR3 reads TGTGCCAGCAGCCCCTCCTGGCGGGAGGGGTTCGAGCAGTACTTC. It yields the protein CASSPSWREGFEQYF.

The chain couples TRBV28 to TRBJ1-2, with unresolved D. Germline lookup yields CDR1 MDHEN and CDR2 SYDVKM. Trimming pared 6 bases from V and 4 bases from J, leaving 18 bases between. The CDR3 extends over 15 amino acids. The chain's CDR3 is CASSPLAGLSYGYTF. Written as DNA, the CDR3 is TGTGCCAGCAGCCCCCTCGCCGGGCTTTCCTATGGCTACACCTTC.

V and J are TRBV7-2 and TRBJ2-6, with 9 bases aligning to TRBD2. Losses at the gene ends were 2 bases for V and 0 bases for J; bases not matched to a gene: 5. This CDR3 has 18 residues. Germline V gene lookup returns CDR1 SGHTA and CDR2 FQGNSA. CDR3 coding DNA: TGTGCCAGCAGCTTAATAGCGGGAGCCTACTCTGGGGCCAACGTCCTGACTTTC. Translating it yields CASSLIAGAYSGANVLTF. Filled out from reference TRBV7-2 and TRBJ2-6, the complete variable domain reads GAGVSQSPSNKVTEKGKDVELRCDPISGHTALYWYRQSLGQGLEFLIYFQGNSAPDKSGLPSDRFSAERTGGSVSTLTIQRTQQEDSAVYLCASSLIAGAYSGANVLTFGAGSRLTVL.

The chain combines TRBV6-5 with TRBJ2-7, with 10 bases identical to TRBD1. The length of the CDR3 is 15 residues. J was trimmed by 5 bases and V by 2 bases; bases with no gene match: 6. Germline loops: CDR1 MNHEY, CDR2 SVGAGI. CDR3 region: CASSYDRDRGNEQYF. The CDR3 DNA reads TGTGCCAGCAGTTACGACCGGGACAGGGGTAACGAGCAGTACTTC.

This clone was seen only once. J is TRBJ2-7 and V is TRBV29-1; D is possibly TRBD2 (6 bases). CDR1 is SQVTM and CDR2 is ANQGSEA in the germline V gene. Trimming took off 7 bases at V and 0 bases at J, with 13 bases between the two ends. This CDR3 is built from 13 residues. As DNA, the CDR3 is TGCAGCGGGGTCGGAGGGAACTCCTACGAGCAGTACTTC. Encoded protein: CSGVGGNSYEQYF.

J is TRBJ2-1 and V is TRBV14; tentatively, D is TRBD2 (6 bases). Germline V lookup: CDR1 SGHDN, CDR2 FVKESK. Trimming shortened V by 6 bases and J by 3 bases, and 9 bases separated the two germline ends. CDR3 length equals 13 residues. The CDR3 DNA reads TGTGCCAGCAGGTTCGGGGGCTACAATGAGCAGTTCTTC. This codes for CASRFGGYNEQFF.

This clone appeared once. J is TRBJ1-1 and V is TRBV6-5, with 11 bases aligning to TRBD1. The V gene's germline CDR1 is MNHEY and CDR2 SVGAGI. The V segment lost 10 bases and the J segment 10 bases; nucleotides outside the gene matches: 2. This CDR3 spans 10 amino acids. The CDR3 spells CATGTGGAFF. The CDR3 nucleotides read TGTGCCACTGGGACAGGGGGAGCTTTCTTT.

This chain uses TRBV4-1 with TRBJ2-7; 11 nucleotides agree with TRBD2. V was clipped by 1 base and J by 3 bases; unmatched bases: 8. CDR3 length equals 17 residues. Germline V CDR1 and CDR2: MGHRA, YSYEKL. CDR3 coding DNA: TGCGCCAGCAGCCAAGTTCATACTAGCGGGAGAGGCTACGAGCAGTACTTC. It translates to CASSQVHTSGRGYEQYF.